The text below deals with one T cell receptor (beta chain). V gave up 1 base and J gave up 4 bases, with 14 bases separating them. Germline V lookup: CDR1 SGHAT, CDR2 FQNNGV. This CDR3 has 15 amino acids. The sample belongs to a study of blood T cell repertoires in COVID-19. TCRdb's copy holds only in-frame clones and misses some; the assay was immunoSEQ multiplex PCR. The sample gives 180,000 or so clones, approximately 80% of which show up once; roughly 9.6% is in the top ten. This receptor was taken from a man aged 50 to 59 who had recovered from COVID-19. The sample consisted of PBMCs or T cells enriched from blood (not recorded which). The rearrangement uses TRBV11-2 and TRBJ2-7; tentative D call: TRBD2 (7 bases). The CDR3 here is CASSLGGGGPYEQYF. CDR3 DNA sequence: TGTGCCAGCAGCTTAGGAGGGGGGGGACCTTACGAGCAGTACTTC.